These 27 T cell receptor beta chains share one sample of origin, sequenced in a study of T cell repertoires in aging, cancer and after chemotherapy. Multiplex touch-down PCR with TRB-A/B primers amplified rearranged V-D-J TRB sequences. TCRdb fed the multiplex PCR reads into MiXCR, producing one record per CDR3 protein. Of some 5,100 distinct CDR3 sequences in the sample, 35% to 50% are singletons; the top ten hold under 7%. TCR beta rearrangements were amplified from peripheral blood genomic DNA. The source material was blood. These receptors originate from a human donor with a blood cancer.

The chain links TRBV20-1 to TRBJ2-7; 15 bases are shared with TRBD2. The CDR3 spans 13 residues. With V trimmed by 4 bases and J by 6 bases, 1 base remained unmatched. From germline, CDR1 is DFQATT and CDR2 SNEGSKA (reference sequence). Here the CDR3 DNA reads TGCAGTGCTACGGGACTAGCGGGAGGCGAGCAGTACTTC. It encodes CSATGLAGGEQYF.

Notes on this clonotype: Relative to the germline gene, one junction end is altered; a read error may explain this. The rearrangement links TRBV5-6 to TRBJ2-7; D may be TRBD1 (6 bases). The CDR3 extends over 14 amino acids. In germline, CDR1 is SGHDT, CDR2 YYEEEE. Here the CDR3 reads CVSSLAVGADEQYF. CDR3 sequence (DNA): TGTGTCAGCAGCTTGGCCGTGGGGGCAGACGAGCAGTACTTC.

This clonotype was counted between two and nine times. One end of the junction varies from germline; a read error may be responsible. The chain couples TRBV12-3 or TRBV12-4 to TRBJ2-1; TRBD2 aligns across 10 bases. The CDR3 has 12 residues. CDR3 in DNA: TGTGCCGCTAGCGGGAGAGCTAATGAGCAGTTCTTT. Translating it yields CAASGRANEQFF.

CDR3 sequence: CASSLYSDSGNTIYF. The DNA of the CDR3 is TGTGCCAGCAGCTTATACTCAGACTCTGGAAACACCATATATTTT. The genes are TRBV7-6 and TRBJ1-3; D is undetermined. V was trimmed by 2 bases and J by 0 bases, leaving 8 bases between them. The CDR3 totals 15 residues. Germline V gene lookup returns CDR1 SGHVS and CDR2 FNYEAQ.

This clonotype was counted a few times. The CDR3 reads CASSSYGVMYRYF. The CDR3, as DNA: TGTGCCAGCAGTTCCTACGGGGTGATGTACAGGTACTTC. V gene TRBV7-2 combines with J gene TRBJ2-4; D is perhaps TRBD2 (5 bases). Germline V gives CDR1 SGHTA, CDR2 FQGNSA. This CDR3 region has 13 residues. The V and J ends lost 6 bases and 15 bases respectively, with 21 bases between them.

This clonotype is deemed large. V is TRBV29-1 and J is TRBJ1-2; D not certain. This CDR3 spans 12 amino acids. CDR1 is SQVTM and CDR2 is ANQGSEA in the germline V gene. V was pared by 0 bases and J by 8 bases, with 10 bases between. The CDR3 nucleotides read TGCAGCGTTGAAGAGGAGGGCGGGGGCTACACCTTC. Protein: CSVEEEGGGYTF.

J is TRBJ2-2 and V is TRBV6-1; 7 positions agree with TRBD1. This CDR3 is built from 14 residues. V lost 7 bases and J lost 6; bases outside the gene matches: 8. From germline, CDR1 is MNHNS and CDR2 SASEGT. The CDR3: CASTNRGMAGELFF. The CDR3 DNA reads TGTGCCAGCACAAACAGGGGTATGGCCGGGGAGCTGTTTTTT.

This clonotype has more than one count but fewer than ten. This chain connects TRBV7-6 to TRBJ2-2; the match to TRBD2 covers 10 bases. The V segment lost 5 bases and the J segment 6 bases; nucleotides outside the gene matches: 9. Germline CDR1 and CDR2: SGHVS and FNYEAQ. The CDR3 is 16 amino acids. CDR3 nucleotide sequence: TGTGCCAGCAGCCTCGGGCTAGCGGGAGTGGCCGGGGAGCTGTTTTTT. Protein product: CASSLGLAGVAGELFF.

The chain joins TRBV7-2 to TRBJ2-1, with D possibly TRBD1 on 6 matching bases. Germline loops: CDR1 SGHTA, CDR2 FQGNSA. The CDR3 totals 13 residues. V lost 4 bases, J lost 7 bases, and 11 bases lay in between. CDR3 sequence (DNA): TGTGCCAGCAGCTGGAGAAGGGGGAATGAGCAGTTCTTC. Its translation: CASSWRRGNEQFF.

The V call is TRBV10-3, the J call TRBJ1-2; 7 positions agree with TRBD1. There are 14 residues in the CDR3. Germline V gives CDR1 ENHRY, CDR2 SYGVKD. The V gene end was trimmed by 4 bases and the J gene end by 8 bases; junction bases not matched to a gene: 10. In nucleotides, the CDR3 is TGTGCCATCAGTGTAGCAGGGGGAAGTGGAGGCTACACCTTC. Its protein is CAISVAGGSGGYTF.

This clonotype was seen once. The chain joins TRBV6-5 to TRBJ1-1; D is possibly TRBD1 (5 bases). The germline V gene has CDR1 MNHEY and CDR2 SVGAGI. CDR3 length: 15 amino acids. With 0 bases removed from V and 8 bases from J, the gap between germline ends came to 16 bases. This CDR3 is CASSYSIGGGREAFF. The CDR3 DNA is TGTGCCAGCAGTTACTCGATCGGTGGGGGGAGGGAAGCTTTCTTT.

J is TRBJ2-1 and V is TRBV11-1; TRBD2 agrees at 8 bases. Germline assignment: CDR1 SGHAT and CDR2 FQDESV (reference sequence). With V trimmed by 7 bases and J by 4 bases, 6 bases remained unmatched. The CDR3 spans 14 residues. In DNA form, the CDR3 reads TGTGCCAGCACGGGGGGGGGGGGGTACAATGAGCAGTTCTTC. This gives the protein CASTGGGGYNEQFF.

This sequence joins TRBV6-2 or TRBV6-3 and TRBJ1-5; D is ambiguous. The CDR3 has 15 amino acids. Germline CDR1 reads MNHEY; CDR2 reads SVGEGT. The V end lost 0 bases, the J end lost 7 bases, and 13 bases lay between the germline ends. CDR3: CASSYSMEGSQPQHF. The CDR3 nucleotides are TGTGCCAGCAGTTACTCGATGGAGGGAAGCCAGCCCCAGCATTTT.

This chain links TRBV12-3 or TRBV12-4 with TRBJ2-2; D call uncertain. The germline V and J ends were trimmed by 1 base and 5 bases, with 5 bases remaining between them. This CDR3 is 13 amino acids long. CDR3 residues: CASSLDRTGELFF. DNA for the CDR3: TGTGCCAGCAGTTTAGATAGAACCGGGGAGCTGTTTTTT.

This clonotype showed up just once. The chain combines TRBV6-2 or TRBV6-3 with TRBJ2-3, with D possibly matching TRBD1 (6 bases). The CDR3 totals 17 residues. The V gene lost 9 bases and the J gene lost 0 bases, with 22 bases spanning the gap. Germline CDR1 reads MNHEY; CDR2 reads SVGEGT. For the CDR3, the DNA is TGTGCCAGTAAACCTTTGAGGGACACACCTAGCACAGATACGCAGTATTTT. Translating it yields CASKPLRDTPSTDTQYF.

The V gene is TRBV5-6, the J gene TRBJ2-5, with a weak D call TRBD1 (6 bases). Between the trimmed V and J ends, which lost 9 bases and 5 bases, there was a span of 20 bases. The CDR3 runs to 14 residues. From germline, CDR1 is SGHDT and CDR2 YYEEEE. CDR3 sequence: CAMNGAGAWETQYF. In DNA form, the CDR3 reads TGTGCCATGAACGGGGCAGGGGCTTGGGAGACCCAGTACTTC.

This chain connects TRBV6-1 to TRBJ1-2, with 10 bases identical to TRBD1. The ends lost 6 bases at V and 4 bases at J; junction bases unmatched: 5. This CDR3 contains 14 residues. Germline V CDR1 and CDR2: MNHNS, SASEGT. Here the CDR3 reads CASRPGQGGYGYTF. The CDR3 DNA follows: TGTGCCAGCAGACCCGGACAGGGGGGCTATGGCTACACCTTC.

The rearrangement uses TRBV5-5 and TRBJ2-3; unclear D gene. Trimming pared 2 bases from V and 2 bases from J, leaving 9 bases between. The CDR3 sequence is 14 residues long. Germline V gene sequence: CDR1 SGHKS, CDR2 YYEKEE (reference sequence). The chain's CDR3 is CASSFRRATDTQYF. CDR3 coding DNA: TGTGCCAGCAGCTTCCGAAGAGCCACAGATACGCAGTATTTT.

The chain recombines TRBV20-1 with TRBJ1-1; a possible D gene is TRBD1 (5 bases). Trimming shortened V by 2 bases and J by 5 bases, and 12 bases separated the two germline ends. The CDR3 is made up of 13 amino acids. Germline values: CDR1 DFQATT, CDR2 SNEGSKA (reference sequence). Written as DNA, the CDR3 is TGCAGTGCTAGACCCAGGGCTGGGACTGAAGCTTTCTTT. Protein product: CSARPRAGTEAFF.

The genes are TRBV20-1 and TRBJ2-4; 9 nucleotides align to TRBD1. CDR3 length: 15 residues. CDR1 is DFQATT and CDR2 is SNEGSKA in the germline V gene (reference sequence). Unmatched junction bases numbered 6, after V lost 5 bases and J lost 1 base. The DNA for the CDR3 is TGCAGTGCTCCCCGACAGGGGGAGGCCAAAAACATTCAGTACTTC. Translating it yields CSAPRQGEAKNIQYF.

This clonotype was seen a few times. The rearrangement uses TRBV29-1 and TRBJ2-7, with TRBD1 matching over 11 bases. The CDR3 is 13 residues long. Germline V CDR1 and CDR2: SQVTM, ANQGSEA. V trimming: 6 bases; J trimming: 7 bases; junction bases outside the gene matches: 8. The CDR3 region has the DNA TGCAGCGTGACTTCAGGGACAGGGGGAGAGCAGTACTTC. Its translation is CSVTSGTGGEQYF.

The chain employs TRBV4-3 and TRBJ2-2; D might be TRBD1 (6 bases). V was cut by 1 base and J by 0 bases, with 12 bases left in between. In germline, CDR1 is LGHNA, CDR2 YSLEER. The CDR3 has 17 amino acids. The CDR3 region has the DNA TGCGCCAGCAGCCAAGTAATTGGGACAACGAACACCGGGGAGCTGTTTTTT. Protein product: CASSQVIGTTNTGELFF.

This chain joins TRBV6-5 and TRBJ1-2; no reliable D call. The CDR3 runs to 16 residues. Per the germline V gene, CDR1 is MNHEY and CDR2 is SVGAGI. The V and J ends lost 7 bases and 1 base respectively, with 19 bases between them. The DNA for the CDR3 is TGTGCCAGCAAAGCAGGTCAAGGACGGAGTAACTATGGCTACACCTTC. Its protein product is CASKAGQGRSNYGYTF.

This clonotype was counted once. The V and J genes are TRBV27 and TRBJ2-7; 12 nucleotides line up with TRBD2. The CDR3 extends over 16 amino acids. In germline, CDR1 is MNHEY, CDR2 SMNVEV (reference sequence). V lost 2 bases to trimming and J lost 0 bases; unmatched junction nucleotides: 2. CDR3 nucleotide sequence: TGTGCCAGCAGTTTAGGGACTAGCGGGTTCTCCTACGAGCAGTACTTC. This encodes CASSLGTSGFSYEQYF.

This clonotype was detected only a few times. The V gene is TRBV6-5, the J gene TRBJ2-7; D ambiguous. This CDR3 is built from 14 residues. The V gene lost 2 bases and the J gene lost 2 bases, with 10 bases spanning the gap. Per germline, CDR1 MNHEY and CDR2 SVGAGI. The CDR3 DNA follows: TGTGCCAGCAGTTACGGGTTCGGGCCCTACGAGCAGTACTTC. Amino acid sequence: CASSYGFGPYEQYF.

This clonotype was observed a handful of times. The gene calls are TRBV6-5 and TRBJ2-5; 8 nucleotides match TRBD2. J was trimmed by 5 bases and V by 6 bases; bases with no gene match: 11. The germline V gene encodes CDR1 MNHEY and CDR2 SVGAGI. CDR3 length: 15 amino acids. The CDR3 DNA reads as TGTGCCAGCAGGGACACCATAGCGGGGTTTGAGACCCAGTACTTC. This sequence encodes CASRDTIAGFETQYF.

The J gene is TRBJ2-5, the V gene TRBV5-8, with TRBD1 matching over 7 bases. V shed 5 bases and J 5 bases; nucleotides not matched to a gene: 9. The germline gives CDR1 SGHTS, CDR2 YDEGEE. CDR3 length equals 14 residues. The CDR3 DNA reads TGTGCCAGCAGTTCCCAACAGGGGTCGGAGACCCAGTACTTC. Residues: CASSSQQGSETQYF.